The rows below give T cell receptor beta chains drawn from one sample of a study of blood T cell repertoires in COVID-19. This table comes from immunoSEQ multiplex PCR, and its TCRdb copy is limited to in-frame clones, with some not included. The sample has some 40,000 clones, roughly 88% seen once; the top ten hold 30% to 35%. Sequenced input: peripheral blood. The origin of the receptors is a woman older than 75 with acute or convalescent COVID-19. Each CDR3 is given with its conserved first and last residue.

CDR3 protein: CATRMIHGNQPQHF
V gene: TRBV24-1

CDR3 protein: CASSLGVGPGDTQYF
V gene: TRBV11-1

CDR3 protein: CASSQAPGLLAFF
V gene: TRBV3-1/TRBV3-2

CDR3 protein: CAWSVRGTSGGSYNEQFF
V gene: TRBV30

CDR3 protein: CASNGMDPSSGNTIYF
V gene: TRBV14

CDR3 protein: CASRRVSLNTEAFF
V gene: TRBV19

CDR3 protein: CASSPGEEGYTF
V gene: TRBV5-1

CDR3 protein: CASSLWEGRYETQYF
V gene: TRBV6-2/TRBV6-3

CDR3 protein: CASSNLAGGTQETQYF
V gene: TRBV18

CDR3 protein: CAISEAAGGDQPQHF
V gene: TRBV10-3